A single sample is the source of the 11 T cell receptor beta chains below, sequenced in a study of brain metastases from non-small cell lung cancer (dated by TCRdb to between 2018 and 2021). The library was prepared using the immunoSEQ multiplex PCR assay. Entries here come from immuneACCESS through TCRdb and include only in-frame sequences with V and J called. Some clones fail to appear in such tables; in the studies checked, an unresolved V gene covers under half of the shortfall, and the cause of the remainder is unknown. This sample has some 4,300 clones in its table, and over 75% of those were observed once. The top ten constitute about 6% of the sample. The specimen was primary lung tumor tissue. The cell subset or site label on this specimen signifies: primary lung tumor paired with brain metastasis. Source of these receptors: a donor over 35 with non-small cell lung cancer.

This clone was detected only a few times. The chain uses TRBV7-8 and TRBJ1-5; D is undetermined. Germline V lookup: CDR1 SGHVS, CDR2 FQNEAQ. The CDR3 runs 15 residues. The germline V and J ends were trimmed by 1 base and 5 bases, with 12 bases remaining between them. CDR3 coding DNA: TGTGCCAGCAGCTTAGTAGAAGGGTGGCATCAGCCCCAGCATTTT. Translation: CASSLVEGWHQPQHF.

This chain connects TRBV6-5 to TRBJ1-3; D ambiguous. The CDR3 is 13 amino acids. From germline, CDR1 is MNHEY and CDR2 SVGAGI. V was clipped by 10 bases and J by 2 bases, with 12 bases between them. CDR3 protein: CAIRNEAGNTIYF. The CDR3 DNA sequence: TGTGCCATCAGAAATGAGGCTGGAAACACCATATATTTT.

The chain joins TRBV9 to TRBJ2-2; 9 positions agree with TRBD1. This CDR3 spans 16 amino acids. V trimming: 2 bases; J trimming: 3 bases; junction bases outside the gene matches: 5. From germline, CDR1 is SGDLS and CDR2 YYNGEE. The CDR3 here is CASSVNDRGYTGELFF. As DNA, the CDR3 is TGTGCCAGCAGCGTTAATGACAGGGGGTACACCGGGGAGCTGTTTTTT.

The chain links TRBV6-5 to TRBJ1-1; 10 bases are a match to TRBD1. CDR1 MNHEY and CDR2 SVGAGI come from the germline V gene. V shed 6 bases, J shed 4 bases, and the junction held 5 bases outside the gene matches. CDR3 length: 14 amino acids. The CDR3 loop is CASRRDRGGTEAFF. The CDR3 bases are TGTGCCAGCAGGCGGGACAGGGGTGGCACTGAAGCTTTCTTT.

The chain joins TRBV3-1 (or the pseudogene TRBV3-2) to TRBJ1-2; 7 bases line up with TRBD1. Trimming took 1 base from V and 7 from J; bases not matched to a gene: 0. The germline V gene has CDR1 LGHDT and CDR2 YNNKEL (reference sequence). The CDR3 runs to 12 residues. CDR3 nucleotides: TGTGCCAGCAGCCAAGGACAGGGTGGCTACACCTTC. It is translated as CASSQGQGGYTF.

The chain recombines TRBV2 with TRBJ1-1; no firm D call. Looked up from germline, CDR1 is SNHLY and CDR2 is FYNNEI. V lost 0 bases and J 11 bases, leaving 10 bases between the germline ends. This CDR3 has 12 residues. The CDR3 bases are TGTGCCAGCAGTGAAGCGCTTTTAACCGCTTTCTTT. This gives the protein CASSEALLTAFF.

The chain combines TRBV27 with TRBJ1-2, with 12 bases aligning to TRBD1. Germline loops: CDR1 MNHEY, CDR2 SMNVEV (reference sequence). With 6 bases clipped from V and 1 base from J, the junction kept 6 bases outside the gene matches. The CDR3 is made up of 16 amino acids. The CDR3: CASRGQGAYGNYGYTF. The DNA for the CDR3 is TGTGCCAGCAGGGGACAGGGGGCGTACGGTAACTATGGCTACACCTTC.

The rearrangement joins TRBV2 to TRBJ1-1; D gene unclear. CDR1 and CDR2 from the germline V gene are SNHLY and FYNNEI. The CDR3 runs to 12 residues. Trimming cost V 6 bases and J 1 base, with 6 bases left between them. The CDR3 DNA follows: TGTGCCAGCAGCGGACCGAACACTGAAGCTTTCTTT. Protein product: CASSGPNTEAFF.

The chain links TRBV28 to TRBJ1-1; 7 bases line up with TRBD1. Per germline, CDR1 MDHEN and CDR2 SYDVKM. The CDR3 has 15 amino acids. With 3 bases clipped from V and 4 bases from J, the junction kept 8 bases outside the gene matches. CDR3 sequence: CASSFQTGWGTEAFF. In DNA, the CDR3 is TGTGCCAGCAGTTTCCAGACAGGGTGGGGCACTGAAGCTTTCTTT.

This clone showed up just once. The chain is built from TRBV28 and TRBJ2-7, with D perhaps being TRBD1 or TRBD2 (7 bases each). Germline V gives CDR1 MDHEN, CDR2 SYDVKM. CDR3 length equals 12 residues. Trimming pared 4 bases from V and 5 bases from J, leaving 9 bases between. In nucleotides, the CDR3 is TGTGCCAGCAGTTCAGGGGGGGACGAGCAGTACTTC. This sequence encodes CASSSGGDEQYF.

This sequence joins TRBV3-1 (or the pseudogene TRBV3-2) and TRBJ2-7; D remains ambiguous. Trimming stripped 4 bases from V and 1 base from J, with 17 bases between. CDR3 length: 16 residues. Germline V CDR1 and CDR2: LGHDT, YNNKEL (reference sequence). CDR3 sequence: CASSLPPGRRSYEQYF. The DNA of the CDR3 is TGTGCCAGCAGCCTTCCACCGGGCCGTAGGTCCTACGAGCAGTACTTC.